The source of this T cell receptor (beta chain) is a study of cytomegalovirus exposure and HLA in healthy donors. The donors were healthy bone marrow donors. Details on this clone: Its target is unknown.

Study-level points and caveats: A later analysis appeared to link common viral pathogens to several of the most significant clusters.

The PCR used 60 Vbeta and 13 Jbeta primers. Per the authors' pipeline: A follow-up analysis tallied about 80 million unique TCR beta chains, approximately 11 million shared. The protocol was immunoSEQ multiplex PCR, while the TCRdb copy is restricted to in-frame clones and leaves out a portion. The V and J calls and clone size come from that table; D and trimming were worked out from the DNA. Here the sample spans some 100,000 clones, around 80% being singletons. The germline V gene has CDR1 LNHDA and CDR2 SQIVND (reference sequence). The CDR3 runs to 12 residues. The V end was cut by 5 bases, the J end by 5 bases, with 9 bases between.

The chain joins TRBV19 to TRBJ1-1; D gene ambiguous. The sequence was collected from a female donor in good health and CMV-seropositive. Sequencing was performed on PBMCs. In DNA form, the CDR3 reads TGTGCCAGTAGTTTAAAAAATACTGAAGCTTTCTTT. It specifies CASSLKNTEAFF.